The clone carrying this T cell receptor beta chain was recorded once. Its target is not known. The primer mix had 60 Vbeta and 13 Jbeta primers. Clones were sequenced by immunoSEQ multiplex PCR, and TCRdb holds only the in-frame ones, with some missing. In the table there are some 140,000 clones, approximately 75% of which are singletons. The germline gives CDR1 SGHRS, CDR2 YFSETQ. The CDR3 contains 13 residues. The V gene end was trimmed by 5 bases and the J gene end by 11 bases; junction bases not matched to a gene: 11. These data come from a study of cytomegalovirus exposure and HLA in healthy donors. Broader study findings: Several V segments, TRBV6-2 and TRBV6-3 among them, could not be told apart and were dropped. Segments of the TCR beta V type were, in most cases, productive about 87% or about 30% of the time in an earlier analysis. Most subjects' HLA-A and HLA-B alleles were reportedly predicted from TCR beta sequences. One cluster of highly shared sequence variants probably arose as a sequencing artifact.

The TCR originated in a man younger than 30 in good health and CMV-seronegative. The chain uses TRBV5-1 and TRBJ1-1, with TRBD1 identical over 8 bases. Specimen: PBMCs. The CDR3 loop is CASRLGQGWRAFF. The CDR3 DNA is TGCGCCAGCAGACTTGGACAGGGTTGGCGTGCTTTCTTT.